A single T cell receptor (beta chain) is shown here with its context. Antigen unknown. These data belong to a study of CD8+ T cells in alopecia areata. The overall study: Patients remained on tofacitinib for 6 to 18 months and then went 6 months without it.

The study, taken as a whole, reports: Scalp specimens additionally yield sequences from normal skin's resident alphabeta T cells. Clonality exceeded that of normal scalp in lesional scalp, most notably in alopecia totalis/universalis.

Alopecia areata patients provided lesional scalp punch biopsies and peripheral blood. Once RNA had been extracted, it was reverse transcribed into cDNA to act as the sequencing template. The assay was immunoSEQ multiplex PCR, and TCRdb's table has in-frame clones only and misses some. The sample records around 140,000 clones, around 87% being singletons. Trimming pared 2 bases from V and 2 bases from J, leaving 13 bases between. Germline CDR1 MNHEY, CDR2 SMNVEV (reference sequence). The CDR3 is 17 amino acids. Source: CD8+ T cells sorted from blood, taken at week 0. The sequence came from a human donor with alopecia areata. The J gene is TRBJ2-6, the V gene TRBV27, with D tentatively TRBD1 (6 bases). This chain's CDR3 is CASSLVHRATGANVLTF. CDR3 in DNA: TGTGCCAGCAGTTTAGTCCACAGGGCCACTGGGGCCAACGTCCTGACTTTC.